These T cell receptor beta chains were read from a single sample in a study of blood T cell repertoires in COVID-19. The repertoire was sequenced with immunoSEQ multiplex PCR; TCRdb's copy has only in-frame clones and lacks some. The sample holds over 110,000 clones; around 86% are singletons and the top ten take roughly 8.2%. What was sequenced was peripheral blood. All receptors derive from a human donor in a cohort sampled during active COVID-19. Both conserved end residues are trimmed from each CDR3. The listing skips clone size in some rows; elsewhere it reads once, few, many or a size class.

v_call	clone_size	cdr3_aa
TRBV20-1	.	SASGSQSETQY
TRBV28	.	ASSLWREEWTGELF
TRBV4-2	once	ASSQDSRELF
TRBV2	.	ASSVAPDSNYGYT
TRBV7-3	.	ASSSDRGLDTQY
TRBV3-1/TRBV3-2	.	ASNQRESGDTQY
TRBV28	.	ASSLFQAQETQY
TRBV6-5	.	ASSFSLAGTTYVQY
TRBV7-2	.	ASSSSYFGQAVANQPQH
TRBV28	.	ASIGGSGNTIY
TRBV10-3	once	AIRQGAPNSPLH
TRBV11-1	.	ASSLRRGYEQY
TRBV24-1	.	ATSGNRGTYNEQF
TRBV5-4	.	ASSLGLAPDTQY
TRBV24-1	.	ATSDLPGTVNSNQPQH
TRBV16	.	ASSRYSSYEQY
TRBV5-1	.	ASRGGSAADTQY
TRBV7-2	.	ASSLASGLETQY
TRBV7-2	.	ASSLVAGGSEQY
TRBV15	.	ATSTPTGARNYGYT
TRBV15	.	ATSKVEGAYEQY
TRBV5-5	.	ASSLGSGGWDQPQH
TRBV28	once	ASSTPDRFSGNTIY
TRBV6-2/TRBV6-3	.	ASSYGQETQY
TRBV19	.	ASSPGGTGGATAGNTIY
TRBV6-5	.	ASRASGTGTQY
TRBV18	.	ASSSRSGEDRGGYT
TRBV5-6	.	ASSLAGTSVPPYNEQF
TRBV9	many	ASTPKWTGSFDEQY
TRBV24-1	.	ATSNTGVFDEQY
TRBV7-7	.	ASSLVLAGEGHQETQY
TRBV5-6	.	ASSLARTSGGLGQY
TRBV28	once	ASSREGLVPSGANVLT
TRBV7-2	.	ASSSQGAGTYNEQF
TRBV23-1	.	ASSLTPQGAQSYEQY
TRBV5-1	.	ASSGGAVESPLH
TRBV6-6	.	ASQMDRNYGYT
TRBV4-2	.	ASRAGQGSADTQY
TRBV5-1	.	ASSSGQTSGNTIY
TRBV9	.	ASSVGEGYEQY
TRBV6-5	.	ASTLVGANNNEQF
TRBV7-8	.	ASSLVRAYEQY
TRBV18	.	ASSPRTGPNTGELF
TRBV27	.	ASSPQRLTKPYEQY
TRBV7-6	.	ASSLGDTYYEQY
TRBV7-9	once	ASSYRQGIISEQY
TRBV12-3/TRBV12-4	.	ASSLTLANEQY
TRBV28	.	ASFSEKLF
TRBV9	.	ASSVQTYTEAF
TRBV14	.	ASSQSGTKSYEQY
TRBV27	.	ASSKGQVRSYEQY